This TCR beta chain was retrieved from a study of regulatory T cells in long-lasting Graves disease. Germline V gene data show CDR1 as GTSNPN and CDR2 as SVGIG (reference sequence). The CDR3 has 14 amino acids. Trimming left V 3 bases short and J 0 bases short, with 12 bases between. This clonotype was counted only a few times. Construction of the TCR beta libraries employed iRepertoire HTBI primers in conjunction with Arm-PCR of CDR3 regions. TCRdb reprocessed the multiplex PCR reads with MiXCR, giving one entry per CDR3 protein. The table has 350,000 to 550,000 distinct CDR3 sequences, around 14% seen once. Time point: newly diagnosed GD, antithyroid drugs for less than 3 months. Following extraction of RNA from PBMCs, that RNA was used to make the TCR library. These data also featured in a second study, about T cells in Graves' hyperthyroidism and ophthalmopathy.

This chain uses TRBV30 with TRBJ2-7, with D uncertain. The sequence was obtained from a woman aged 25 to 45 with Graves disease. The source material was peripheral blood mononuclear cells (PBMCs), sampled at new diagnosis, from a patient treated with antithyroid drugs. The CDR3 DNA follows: TGTGCCTGGAGCCGTGGTTTGAGCTCCTACGAGCAGTACTTC. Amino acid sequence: CAWSRGLSSYEQYF.